Included here is one T cell receptor (beta chain) sequence, with context. It has no known antigen specificity. No much larger clone is present one base from it, and per-base qualities are unavailable. Taken from the germline V gene, the CDR1 and CDR2 loops are ENHRY and SYGVKD. Germline trimming: 7 bases from V, 3 bases from J; junction bases outside gene matches: 8. The CDR3, from cysteine to phenylalanine, totals 15 residues. CDR3 DNA is the only sequence kept; it has 45 bases, read in frame from the first base. These data belong to a study of T-cell reconstitution after alpha-beta-depleted transplantation in children (dated by TCRdb to 2016 to 2017). About the full investigation: Using TCR repertoire profiling, the study quantitatively followed how T-cell immune reconstitution unfolded in children after TCRalphabeta/CD19-depleted allogeneic hematopoietic cell transplantation.

Library prep was done by PCR. The sample was run on an Illumina HiSeq 2500. Molecular barcoding was employed in the preparation of TCR libraries, with unique molecular identifiers being used to normalize TCRbeta repertoire quantification. TCRdb reworked the public reads: Q25 trimming with fastp, MiXCR clone assembly, productive beta chains retained. Entries that share a CDR3 protein sequence are merged under the most common genes and DNA. This sample gives some 530,000 distinct CDR3 sequences in total; about an eighth of them show up just once. The ten largest account for roughly 5.4% of the sample. The TCR sequence derives from a human donor who donated a stem cell graft to a child with combined immunodeficiency. This specimen consisted of PBMCs from the stem cell graft donor, obtained from the stem cell graft. The chain is encoded by TRBV10-3 joined to TRBJ2-2, with TRBD2 matching 7 junction bases. Read as DNA, the sequence is TGTGCCATCACCGAGGGAGGGTGGGACACCGGGGAGCTGTTTTTT. Translated, it gives CAITEGGWDTGELFF.